These 15 T cell receptor beta chains were sequenced from one sample in a study of blood T cell repertoires in COVID-19. Here immunoSEQ multiplex PCR was the method, and the copy in TCRdb shows in-frame clones only, minus some. The sample yields more than 150,000 clones, more than 75% seen once. The specimen was peripheral blood. These receptors all come from a man in his forties or fifties with active or convalescent COVID-19.

V usage is TRBV19 and J usage is TRBJ1-1, with TRBD1 as a possible D gene (6 bases). The V and J ends lost 4 bases and 4 bases respectively, with 13 bases between them. The germline V gene has CDR1 LNHDA and CDR2 SQIVND (reference sequence). The CDR3 has 14 residues. The CDR3 sequence is CASSTGVRGTEAFF. The DNA for the CDR3 is TGTGCCAGTAGTACAGGGGTCAGGGGCACTGAAGCTTTCTTT. The full variable domain, its missing parts supplied by reference TRBV19 and TRBJ1-1, is DGGITQSPKYLFRKEGQNVTLSCEQNLNHDAMYWYRQDPGQGLRLIYYSQIVNDFQKGDIAEGYSVSREKKESFPLTVTSAQKNPTAFYLCASSTGVRGTEAFFGQGTRLTVV.

The CDR3 sequence is CASSVAGDHSNQPQHF. The CDR3 bases are TGTGCCAGCAGCGTAGCGGGGGACCATAGCAATCAGCCCCAGCATTTT. This chain uses TRBV9 with TRBJ1-5, with TRBD1 as a possible D gene (5 bases). Looked up from germline, CDR1 is SGDLS and CDR2 is YYNGEE. The ends were cut back, 0 bases at V and 0 bases at J, with 10 bases in the middle. There are 16 residues in the CDR3.

The chain is built from TRBV29-1 and TRBJ1-4, with D possibly TRBD1 on 5 matching bases. Germline lookup yields CDR1 SQVTM and CDR2 ANQGSEA. This CDR3 has 14 residues. V was pared by 5 bases and J by 0 bases, with 10 bases between. The DNA of the CDR3 is TGCAGCGTTCAGGGCTTTGCAACTAATGAAAAACTGTTTTTT. This encodes CSVQGFATNEKLFF. Looking up the rest from reference TRBV29-1 and TRBJ1-4 gives the full variable domain: SAVISQKPSRDICQRGTSLTIQCQVDSQVTMMFWYRQQPGQSLTLIATANQGSEATYESGFVIDKFPISRPNLTFSTLTVSNMSPEDSSIYLCSVQGFATNEKLFFGSGTQLSVL.

J is TRBJ1-5 and V is TRBV10-3; D gene ambiguous. This CDR3 is 13 amino acids long. V was cut by 7 bases and J by 6 bases, with 13 bases left in between. The germline V gene encodes CDR1 ENHRY and CDR2 SYGVKD. The CDR3 is CAIKSGGSQPQHF. The CDR3 region has the DNA TGTGCCATCAAATCAGGCGGGTCTCAGCCCCAGCATTTT.

The chain employs TRBV5-1 and TRBJ2-5; 11 positions match TRBD2. The CDR3 sequence is 16 residues long. The J segment lost 2 bases and the V segment lost 0 bases, leaving 3 bases of the junction unmatched. Germline V gene lookup returns CDR1 SGHRS and CDR2 YFSETQ. The CDR3, as DNA: TGCGCCAGCAGCTTGGGAGGGACTAGCGGACAAGAGACCCAGTACTTC. This translates into CASSLGGTSGQETQYF.

This chain connects TRBV6-5 to TRBJ1-2; 8 bases match TRBD1. Germline assignment: CDR1 MNHEY and CDR2 SVGAGI. Trimming cost V 2 bases and J 6 bases; bases outside gene matches: 8. This CDR3 comprises 15 residues. The CDR3 reads CASSYIQGDRNGYTF. The CDR3 nucleotides are TGTGCCAGCAGTTACATACAGGGGGACCGTAATGGCTACACCTTC.

This clone is a singleton in its sample. V gene TRBV9 combines with J gene TRBJ2-3; D not certain. Germline lookup yields CDR1 SGDLS and CDR2 YYNGEE. This CDR3 region has 13 residues. The V end was cut by 0 bases, the J end by 2 bases, with 4 bases between. The CDR3 DNA follows: TGTGCCAGCAGCGTAGCTTACACAGATACGCAGTATTTT. Its translation: CASSVAYTDTQYF.

The chain is built from TRBV6-6 and TRBJ1-5; the match to TRBD1 covers 9 bases. Germline V lookup: CDR1 MNHNY, CDR2 SVGAGI (reference sequence). The CDR3 loop spans 14 amino acids. Trimming cost V 4 bases and J 12 bases; bases outside gene matches: 10. The CDR3 nucleotides read TGTGCCAGCAGTTTTCCGGGACAGGGAGGCGGCCAGCATTTT. It translates to CASSFPGQGGGQHF.

Notes on this clone: Other DNA sequences of this sample code for an identical CDR3. The chain is built from TRBV18 and TRBJ1-2; 8 nucleotides match TRBD1. Germline V gene data show CDR1 as KGHSH and CDR2 as LQKENI. Losses at the gene ends were 2 bases for V and 8 bases for J; bases not matched to a gene: 4. CDR3 length equals 13 residues. The CDR3 region has the DNA TGTGCCAGCTCACCAGGACAGGGTGGAGGCTACACCTTC. This gives the protein CASSPGQGGGYTF. Using reference TRBV18 and TRBJ1-2 for the parts outside the CDR3, the full variable domain is NAGVMQNPRHLVRRRGQEARLRCSPMKGHSHVYWYRQLPEEGLKFMVYLQKENIIDESGMPKERFSAEFPKEGPSILRIQQVVRGDSAAYFCASSPGQGGGYTFGSGTRLTVV.

This rearrangement joins TRBV6-1 to TRBJ1-2; no firm D call. V was pared by 2 bases and J by 5 bases, with 12 bases between. The CDR3 totals 14 residues. From germline, CDR1 is MNHNS and CDR2 SASEGT. The CDR3 sequence is CASSETNRNYGYTF. The CDR3 coding sequence is TGTGCCAGCAGTGAAACAAACAGAAATTATGGCTACACCTTC.

V and J are TRBV7-2 and TRBJ1-2; D gene unclear. The CDR3 loop spans 11 amino acids. The V gene lost 3 bases and the J gene lost 5 bases, with 4 bases spanning the gap. The germline CDR1 and CDR2 sequences are SGHTA and FQGNSA. CDR3 region: CASSFKYGYTF. CDR3 bases: TGTGCCAGCAGCTTCAAATATGGCTACACCTTC. The entire variable domain, with the rest obtained from reference TRBV7-2 and TRBJ1-2, is as follows: GAGVSQSPSNKVTEKGKDVELRCDPISGHTALYWYRQSLGQGLEFLIYFQGNSAPDKSGLPSDRFSAERTGGSVSTLTIQRTQQEDSAVYLCASSFKYGYTFGSGTRLTVV.

The rearrangement uses TRBV20-1 and TRBJ1-2; 7 bases align to TRBD1. V was clipped by 5 bases and J by 9 bases; unmatched bases: 3. Germline V CDR1 and CDR2: DFQATT, SNEGSKA (reference sequence). There are 10 residues in the CDR3. This CDR3 reads CSAGDSRYTF. The DNA for the CDR3 is TGCAGTGCTGGGGACAGTCGCTACACCTTC.

The CDR3 loop is CASSLDRGDGYTF. CDR3 DNA: TGCGCCAGCAGCTTGGACAGGGGAGATGGCTACACCTTC. The V gene is TRBV5-1, the J gene TRBJ1-2; 7 bases agree with TRBD1. Germline assignment: CDR1 SGHRS and CDR2 YFSETQ. The CDR3 runs 13 residues. Trimming at V came to 0 bases and at J to 6 bases, leaving 2 bases not matched to a gene. Drawing the rest from reference TRBV5-1 and TRBJ1-2, the complete variable domain is KAGVTQTPRYLIKTRGQQVTLSCSPISGHRSVSWYQQTPGQGLQFLFEYFSETQRNKGNFPGRFSGRQFSNSRSEMNVSTLELGDSALYLCASSLDRGDGYTFGSGTRLTVV.

This chain connects TRBV19 to TRBJ1-2; 7 bases align to TRBD1. The CDR3 sequence is 14 residues long. Per the germline V gene, CDR1 is LNHDA and CDR2 is SQIVND (reference sequence). Trimming at V came to 4 bases and at J to 4 bases, leaving 6 bases not matched to a gene. The CDR3 nucleotides are TGTGCCAGTAGTACCGCCGGGACAGTCTATGGCTACACCTTC. It yields the protein CASSTAGTVYGYTF. Full variable domain (outside the CDR3, taken from reference TRBV19 and TRBJ1-2): DGGITQSPKYLFRKEGQNVTLSCEQNLNHDAMYWYRQDPGQGLRLIYYSQIVNDFQKGDIAEGYSVSREKKESFPLTVTSAQKNPTAFYLCASSTAGTVYGYTFGSGTRLTVV.

The chain links TRBV29-1 to TRBJ2-2; D possibly corresponds to TRBD1 (5 bases). Germline V gene data show CDR1 as SQVTM and CDR2 as ANQGSEA. Trimming left V 6 bases short and J 6 bases short, with 17 bases between. This CDR3 has 14 residues. CDR3 coding DNA: TGCAGCGTGCCGAAAGGGGTAGGAGCCGGGGAGCTGTTTTTT. Amino acids: CSVPKGVGAGELFF.